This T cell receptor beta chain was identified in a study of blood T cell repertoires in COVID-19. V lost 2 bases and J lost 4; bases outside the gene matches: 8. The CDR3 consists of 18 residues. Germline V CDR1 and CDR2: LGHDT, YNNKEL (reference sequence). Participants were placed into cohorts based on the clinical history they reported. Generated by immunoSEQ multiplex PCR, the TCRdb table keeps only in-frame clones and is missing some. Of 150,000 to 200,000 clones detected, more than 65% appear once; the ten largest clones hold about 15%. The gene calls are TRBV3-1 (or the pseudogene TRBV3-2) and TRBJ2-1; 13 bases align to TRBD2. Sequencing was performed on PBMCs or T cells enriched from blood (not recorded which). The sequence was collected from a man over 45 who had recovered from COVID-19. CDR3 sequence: CASSQPLLAGGLYNEQFF. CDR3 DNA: TGTGCCAGCAGCCAACCCCTACTAGCGGGGGGGTTATACAATGAGCAGTTCTTC.